These T cell receptor beta chains were read from a single sample in a study of human T cells and chemical hapten exposure. TCRdb re-derived calls from the RACE reads in MiXCR, one entry per CDR3 protein. The top ten hold approximately 3% of the sample, which has around 180,000 distinct CDR3 sequences, about 31% seen once. Source: whole blood, taken in connection with sensitization to the hapten diphenylcyclopropenone (DPC). Receptor source: a woman in her twenties or thirties with alopecia areata. Some clones in this sample may be carry-over from other donors' samples. Each CDR3 is given with its conserved first and last residue. Each record gives: J gene, clone size, CDR3 length, D gene, V gene, CDR3 DNA, CDR3 protein. D genes are given only for firm matches. The size field is filled for only some rows; it gives once, few, many or a size class.

j_gene: TRBJ1-5; abundance: NA; len: 15; d_gene: TRBD1; v_gene: TRBV5-1; CDR3nt: TGCGCCAGCAGCCCTTCGACAGGGGGCAATCAGCCCCAGCATTTT; CDR3aa: CASSPSTGGNQPQHF
j_gene: TRBJ2-2; abundance: NA; len: 11; d_gene: NA; v_gene: TRBV12-3/TRBV12-4; CDR3nt: TGTGCCAGCAGGCTAGCCGGGGAGCTGTTTTTT; CDR3aa: CASRLAGELFF
j_gene: TRBJ2-1; abundance: NA; len: 17; d_gene: TRBD2; v_gene: TRBV6-2/TRBV6-3; CDR3nt: TGTGCCAGCAGTTACAGAGGTAGCGGGGGGGCCAAGGGTGAGCAGTTCTTC; CDR3aa: CASSYRGSGGAKGEQFF
j_gene: TRBJ1-5; abundance: NA; len: 14; d_gene: NA; v_gene: TRBV4-2; CDR3nt: TGTGCCAGCAGCCCCGATTCGTCTAATCAGCCCCAGCATTTT; CDR3aa: CASSPDSSNQPQHF
j_gene: TRBJ2-1; abundance: NA; len: 15; d_gene: NA; v_gene: TRBV6-1; CDR3nt: TGTGCCAGCAGTGATCCACGGGAGTCCTACAATGAGCAGTTCTTC; CDR3aa: CASSDPRESYNEQFF
j_gene: TRBJ1-4; abundance: NA; len: 16; d_gene: NA; v_gene: TRBV6-1; CDR3nt: TGTGCCAGCAGTGAAGCGAAGGAGGGACGGAATGAAAAACTGTTTTTT; CDR3aa: CASSEAKEGRNEKLFF
j_gene: TRBJ2-3; abundance: NA; len: 15; d_gene: NA; v_gene: TRBV29-1; CDR3nt: TGCAGCGTTGAAGTGGGAGGCCCTAGCACAGATACGCAGTATTTT; CDR3aa: CSVEVGGPSTDTQYF
j_gene: TRBJ1-2; abundance: few; len: 14; d_gene: NA; v_gene: TRBV28; CDR3nt: TGTGCCAGCAGTTTATATGCTGGCGGGGGAGGCTACACCTTC; CDR3aa: CASSLYAGGGGYTF
j_gene: TRBJ1-4; abundance: few; len: 15; d_gene: TRBD1; v_gene: TRBV6-6; CDR3nt: TGTGCCAGCAGTTACGGAGAGACAGGGGGCGAAAAACTGTTTTTT; CDR3aa: CASSYGETGGEKLFF
j_gene: TRBJ2-1; abundance: NA; len: 16; d_gene: TRBD2; v_gene: TRBV19; CDR3nt: TGTGCCAGTAGTGCATACCTCGCGGGAGTAGTCCATGAGCAGTTCTTC; CDR3aa: CASSAYLAGVVHEQFF
j_gene: TRBJ2-5; abundance: NA; len: 16; d_gene: NA; v_gene: TRBV7-8; CDR3nt: TGTGCCAGCAGCCCCCGGCCTACTCGCACCCAAGAGACCCAGTACTTC; CDR3aa: CASSPRPTRTQETQYF
j_gene: TRBJ2-1; abundance: NA; len: 17; d_gene: TRBD2; v_gene: TRBV7-8; CDR3nt: TGTGCCAGCAGCGTGGGGACTAGCGGGAGATTTTTCAATGAGCAGTTCTTC; CDR3aa: CASSVGTSGRFFNEQFF
j_gene: TRBJ1-4; abundance: NA; len: 15; d_gene: TRBD1; v_gene: TRBV27; CDR3nt: TGTGCCAGCCGGGACAGGGGAGCTTTGGATGAAAAACTGTTTTTT; CDR3aa: CASRDRGALDEKLFF
j_gene: TRBJ2-1; abundance: few; len: 14; d_gene: TRBD1; v_gene: TRBV29-1; CDR3nt: TGCAGCGTTGGGCCCGGGGACAGGGGGGGTGAGCAGTTCTTC; CDR3aa: CSVGPGDRGGEQFF
j_gene: TRBJ2-7; abundance: many; len: 12; d_gene: NA; v_gene: TRBV7-6; CDR3nt: TGTGCCAGCAGTTTCACGAGGGGCGAGCAGTACTTC; CDR3aa: CASSFTRGEQYF
j_gene: TRBJ2-6; abundance: NA; len: 15; d_gene: NA; v_gene: TRBV27; CDR3nt: TGTGCCAGCAGTTCCCCTTTCTCTGGGGCCAACGTCCTGACTTTC; CDR3aa: CASSSPFSGANVLTF
j_gene: TRBJ1-2; abundance: few; len: 14; d_gene: NA; v_gene: TRBV12-3/TRBV12-4; CDR3nt: TGTGCCAGCAGTGCGCGGGGGGCTAACTATGGCTACACCTTC; CDR3aa: CASSARGANYGYTF
j_gene: TRBJ1-1; abundance: NA; len: 16; d_gene: NA; v_gene: TRBV4-3; CDR3nt: TGCGCCAGCAGCCAAGTTAGCGGACAGTCGAACACTGAAGCTTTCTTT; CDR3aa: CASSQVSGQSNTEAFF
j_gene: TRBJ2-3; abundance: NA; len: 12; d_gene: NA; v_gene: TRBV11-2; CDR3nt: TGTGCCAGCAGCCTAGGGTACGATACGCAGTATTTT; CDR3aa: CASSLGYDTQYF
j_gene: TRBJ2-1; abundance: NA; len: 14; d_gene: NA; v_gene: TRBV29-1; CDR3nt: TGCAGCGTTTTGACGCCGAGCTCCTACAATGAGCAGTTCTTC; CDR3aa: CSVLTPSSYNEQFF
j_gene: TRBJ2-7; abundance: many; len: 15; d_gene: TRBD2; v_gene: TRBV7-8; CDR3nt: TGTGCCAGCAGCGAGGGACTAGCGGGAGGACGGGAGCAGTACTTC; CDR3aa: CASSEGLAGGREQYF
j_gene: TRBJ2-7; abundance: NA; len: 15; d_gene: NA; v_gene: TRBV6-2/TRBV6-3; CDR3nt: TGTGCCAGCAGGGATCGCTACCGGCACTCCTACGAGCAGTACTTC; CDR3aa: CASRDRYRHSYEQYF
j_gene: TRBJ1-2; abundance: NA; len: 14; d_gene: NA; v_gene: TRBV11-2; CDR3nt: TGTGCCAGCAGCTTAGGGACAGCTAACTATGGCTACACCTTC; CDR3aa: CASSLGTANYGYTF
j_gene: TRBJ1-2; abundance: NA; len: 12; d_gene: NA; v_gene: TRBV20-1; CDR3nt: TGCAGTGTGGTCACTCCGAACTATGGCTACACCTTC; CDR3aa: CSVVTPNYGYTF
j_gene: TRBJ2-1; abundance: few; len: 15; d_gene: NA; v_gene: TRBV29-1; CDR3nt: TGCAGCGGTCGCGGAGGCACCAGCTCCTACAATGAGCAGTTCTTC; CDR3aa: CSGRGGTSSYNEQFF
j_gene: TRBJ1-6; abundance: NA; len: 14; d_gene: NA; v_gene: TRBV4-3; CDR3nt: TGCGCCAGCAGCCAAGATTTGGGGGGATCACCCCTCCACTTT; CDR3aa: CASSQDLGGSPLHF
j_gene: TRBJ2-2; abundance: NA; len: 14; d_gene: NA; v_gene: TRBV5-1; CDR3nt: TGCGCCAGCGGACGGGGATGGGAGGCCGGGGAGCTGTTTTTT; CDR3aa: CASGRGWEAGELFF
j_gene: TRBJ2-3; abundance: NA; len: 16; d_gene: TRBD2; v_gene: TRBV20-1; CDR3nt: TGCAGTGCTAGAGATCTAGCGGGAGGCGCCCCGGATACGCAGTATTTT; CDR3aa: CSARDLAGGAPDTQYF
j_gene: TRBJ2-3; abundance: few; len: 15; d_gene: NA; v_gene: TRBV20-1; CDR3nt: TGCAGTGCTAGTCTCAGCGGGCTGAGCACAGATACGCAGTATTTT; CDR3aa: CSASLSGLSTDTQYF
j_gene: TRBJ2-1; abundance: NA; len: 15; d_gene: NA; v_gene: TRBV28; CDR3nt: TGTGCCAGCAGTTTATTAGACCGCTCCTACAATGAGCAGTTCTTC; CDR3aa: CASSLLDRSYNEQFF
j_gene: TRBJ2-3; abundance: few; len: 16; d_gene: TRBD2; v_gene: TRBV20-1; CDR3nt: TGCAGTGCTGACTATTCGGGACTAGCGGGAGGGTATACGCAGTATTTT; CDR3aa: CSADYSGLAGGYTQYF
j_gene: TRBJ2-7; abundance: NA; len: 15; d_gene: TRBD1; v_gene: TRBV28; CDR3nt: TGTGCCAGCAGTTCTCCCGGGACAGGGGGGTACGAGCAGTACTTC; CDR3aa: CASSSPGTGGYEQYF
j_gene: TRBJ2-1; abundance: few; len: 15; d_gene: TRBD1; v_gene: TRBV15; CDR3nt: TGTGCCACCACCGGGACAGGGAACTCCTACAATGAGCAGTTCTTC; CDR3aa: CATTGTGNSYNEQFF
j_gene: TRBJ2-7; abundance: NA; len: 13; d_gene: TRBD2; v_gene: TRBV27; CDR3nt: TGTGCCAGCAGTCGTAGCGGGAGACCCGAGCAGTACTTC; CDR3aa: CASSRSGRPEQYF
j_gene: TRBJ2-5; abundance: NA; len: 14; d_gene: NA; v_gene: TRBV7-9; CDR3nt: TGTGCCAGCAGCGTACGGGGATCCCAAGAGACCCAGTACTTC; CDR3aa: CASSVRGSQETQYF
j_gene: TRBJ2-7; abundance: NA; len: 16; d_gene: NA; v_gene: TRBV11-1; CDR3nt: TGTGCCAGCAGCACCATATACCAAGGGCCAACGGACGAGCAGTACTTC; CDR3aa: CASSTIYQGPTDEQYF
j_gene: TRBJ1-2; abundance: many; len: 12; d_gene: TRBD1; v_gene: TRBV28; CDR3nt: TGTGCCAGCAGTAACAGGGGGTTCGGCTACACCTTC; CDR3aa: CASSNRGFGYTF
j_gene: TRBJ1-5; abundance: few; len: 15; d_gene: NA; v_gene: TRBV27; CDR3nt: TGTGCCAGCAAGTGGGGGGCGGGGGTCGATCAGCCCCAGCATTTT; CDR3aa: CASKWGAGVDQPQHF
j_gene: TRBJ1-2; abundance: NA; len: 13; d_gene: NA; v_gene: TRBV5-1; CDR3nt: TGCGCCAGCAGCTTCCAGGGTGACTATGGCTACACCTTC; CDR3aa: CASSFQGDYGYTF
j_gene: TRBJ1-2; abundance: NA; len: 14; d_gene: NA; v_gene: TRBV7-2; CDR3nt: TGTGCCAGCAGCTTAGTAGCGGTTAACTATGGCTACACCTTC; CDR3aa: CASSLVAVNYGYTF